Shown below are 3 T cell receptor beta chains from a single sample sequenced in a study of cytomegalovirus exposure and HLA in healthy donors. 60 Vbeta and 13 Jbeta primers were used in PCR. Clones were sequenced by immunoSEQ multiplex PCR, and TCRdb holds only the in-frame ones, with some missing. The table has roughly 150,000 clones, about 85% seen once. Sequencing was performed on PBMCs. These receptors originate from a man aged 25 to 40 in good health and CMV-seropositive.

The chain employs TRBV19 and TRBJ2-5; 7 bases are shared with TRBD2. Germline CDR1 is LNHDA and CDR2 is SQIVND (reference sequence). This CDR3 has 15 amino acids. V gave up 6 bases and J gave up 6 bases; unmatched junction bases: 13. Written as DNA, the CDR3 is TGTGCCAGTAGCCTGGGGGGGGATCCGAGAAAGACCCAGTACTTC. Its protein is CASSLGGDPRKTQYF.

This chain links TRBV7-2 with TRBJ2-1, with TRBD2 matching 7 bases. V shed 2 bases and J 2 bases; nucleotides not matched to a gene: 3. Germline assignment: CDR1 SGHTA and CDR2 FQGNSA. CDR3 length: 15 amino acids. In nucleotides, the CDR3 is TGTGCCAGCAGCTTATGGGACTATCCCTACAATGAGCAGTTCTTC. Translation gives CASSLWDYPYNEQFF.

The chain employs TRBV18 and TRBJ2-7; D uncertain. In germline, CDR1 is KGHSH, CDR2 LQKENI. The CDR3 length is 14 residues. V lost 2 bases and J lost 5, with 13 bases in between. CDR3 region: CASSPAGSLDEQYV. Here the CDR3 DNA reads TGTGCCAGCTCACCAGCTGGTAGCCTTGACGAGCAGTACGTC.